In this sample, the clone carrying this TCR beta chain turned up a few times. These data belong to a study of regulatory T cells in long-lasting Graves disease. V lost 4 bases to trimming and J lost 4 bases, with 19 bases between them. The CDR3 contains 17 residues. Germline CDR1 MNHEY, CDR2 SVGAGI. Time point here: persistent/refractory GD, antithyroid drugs over 5 years with positive TRAb. RNA isolated from PBMCs was used to make the TCR library. Through Arm-PCR of CDR3 regions and iRepertoire HTBI primers, TCR beta libraries were built. One entry per CDR3 protein results from TCRdb running MiXCR on the multiplex PCR reads. Of around 460,000 distinct CDR3 sequences in the sample, around a fifth were seen once.

The source was peripheral blood mononuclear cells (PBMCs), collected when the disease was refractory, from a patient treated with antithyroid drugs. This clonotype originated in a female donor with Graves disease. The rearrangement links TRBV6-5 to TRBJ1-4, with D uncertain. The CDR3 DNA follows: TGTGCCAGCAGTTTTTCGGCAGTGGCGTGGGGTAATGAAAAACTGTTTTTT. It encodes CASSFSAVAWGNEKLFF.